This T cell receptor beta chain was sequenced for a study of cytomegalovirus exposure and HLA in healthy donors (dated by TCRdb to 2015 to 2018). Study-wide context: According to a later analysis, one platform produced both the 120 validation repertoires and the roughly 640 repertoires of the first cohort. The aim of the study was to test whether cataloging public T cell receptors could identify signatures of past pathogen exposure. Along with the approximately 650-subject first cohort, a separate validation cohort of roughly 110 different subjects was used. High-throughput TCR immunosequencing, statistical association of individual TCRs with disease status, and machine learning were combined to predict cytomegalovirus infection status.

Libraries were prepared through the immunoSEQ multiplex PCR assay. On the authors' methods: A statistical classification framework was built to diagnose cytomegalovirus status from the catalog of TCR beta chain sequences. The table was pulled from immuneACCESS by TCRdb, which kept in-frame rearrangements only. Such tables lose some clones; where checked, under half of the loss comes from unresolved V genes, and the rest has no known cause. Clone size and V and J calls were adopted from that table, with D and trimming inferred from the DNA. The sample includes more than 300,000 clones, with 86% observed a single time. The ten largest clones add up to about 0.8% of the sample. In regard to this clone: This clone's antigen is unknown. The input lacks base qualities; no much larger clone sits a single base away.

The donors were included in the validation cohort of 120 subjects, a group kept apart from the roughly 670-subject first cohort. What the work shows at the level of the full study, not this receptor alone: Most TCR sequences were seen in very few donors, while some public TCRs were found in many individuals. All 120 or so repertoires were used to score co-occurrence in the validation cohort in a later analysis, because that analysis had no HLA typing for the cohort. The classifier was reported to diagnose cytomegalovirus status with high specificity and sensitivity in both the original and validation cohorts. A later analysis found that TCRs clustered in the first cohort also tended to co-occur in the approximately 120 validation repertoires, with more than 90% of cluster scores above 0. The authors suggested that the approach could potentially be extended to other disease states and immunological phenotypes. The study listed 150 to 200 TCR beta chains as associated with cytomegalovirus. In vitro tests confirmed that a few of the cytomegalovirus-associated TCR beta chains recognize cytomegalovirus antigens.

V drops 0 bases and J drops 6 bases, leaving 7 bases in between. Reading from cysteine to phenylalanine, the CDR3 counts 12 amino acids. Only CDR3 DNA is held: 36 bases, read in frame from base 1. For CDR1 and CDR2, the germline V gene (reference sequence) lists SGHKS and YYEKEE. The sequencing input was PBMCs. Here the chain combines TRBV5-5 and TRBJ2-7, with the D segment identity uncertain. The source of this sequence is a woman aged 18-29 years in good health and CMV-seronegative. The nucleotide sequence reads TGTGCCAGCAGCTTGGCGGTCTTCGAGCAGTACTTC. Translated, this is CASSLAVFEQYF.